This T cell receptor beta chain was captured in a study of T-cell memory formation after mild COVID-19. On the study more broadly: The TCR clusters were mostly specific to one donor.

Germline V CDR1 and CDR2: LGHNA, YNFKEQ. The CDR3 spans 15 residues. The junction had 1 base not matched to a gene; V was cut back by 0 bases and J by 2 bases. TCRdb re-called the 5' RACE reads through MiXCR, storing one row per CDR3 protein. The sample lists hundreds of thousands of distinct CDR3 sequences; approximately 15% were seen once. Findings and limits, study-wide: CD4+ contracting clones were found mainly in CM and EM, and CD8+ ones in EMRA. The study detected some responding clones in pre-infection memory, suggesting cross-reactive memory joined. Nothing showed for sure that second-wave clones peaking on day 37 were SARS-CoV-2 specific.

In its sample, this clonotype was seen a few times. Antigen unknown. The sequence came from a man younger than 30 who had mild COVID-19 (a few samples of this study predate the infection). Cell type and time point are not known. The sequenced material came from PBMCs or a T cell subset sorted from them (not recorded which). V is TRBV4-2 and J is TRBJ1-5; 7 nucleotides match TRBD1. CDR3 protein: CASSQDGQGNQPQHF. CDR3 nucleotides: TGTGCCAGCAGCCAAGATGGACAGGGCAATCAGCCCCAGCATTTT.